The 3 T cell receptor beta chains in this list originate from one sample, sequenced in a study of blood T cell repertoires in COVID-19. Generated by immunoSEQ multiplex PCR, the TCRdb table keeps only in-frame clones and is missing some. The data show about 300,000 clones, around 84% seen once. Source material: PBMCs or T cells enriched from blood (not recorded which). The origin of the receptors is a man aged 25-45 years who had recovered from COVID-19.

This chain connects TRBV4-1 to TRBJ1-1, with D perhaps TRBD1 (6 bases). V lost 3 bases to trimming and J lost 6 bases, with 20 bases between them. The CDR3 covers 16 residues. Germline V gene sequence: CDR1 MGHRA, CDR2 YSYEKL. The CDR3 loop is CASSHSRGGVEPEAFF. In DNA, the CDR3 is TGCGCCAGCAGCCATTCCAGGGGTGGGGTGGAACCTGAAGCTTTCTTT.

This chain uses TRBV7-8 with TRBJ1-2; 9 bases are a match to TRBD1. Germline V lookup: CDR1 SGHVS, CDR2 FQNEAQ. The V segment lost 1 base and the J segment 0 bases; nucleotides outside the gene matches: 6. The CDR3 spans 17 residues. The CDR3 protein is CASSLVGGTGTNYGYTF. CDR3 sequence (DNA): TGTGCCAGCAGCTTAGTAGGGGGGACAGGGACTAACTATGGCTACACCTTC.

This clone was recorded once. This chain connects TRBV4-1 to TRBJ2-7, with 7 bases aligning to TRBD1. V shed 3 bases and J 9 bases; nucleotides not matched to a gene: 11. Germline V CDR1 and CDR2: MGHRA, YSYEKL. The CDR3 length is 14 residues. CDR3 nucleotide sequence: TGCGCCAGCAGCCAGACAGGGTCTGATATTGGGCAGTACTTC. Encoded protein: CASSQTGSDIGQYF.